This T cell receptor (beta chain) is drawn from a study of shared clonotypes between healthy human individuals. The overall study: CD4 naive and memory got three plates each, CD8 naive two, CD8 memory one. Regarding the study as a whole: Naive subsets generally had larger estimated richness than memory subsets.

CDR1 and CDR2 (germline): MRHNA, SNTAGT. V was cut by 4 bases and J by 3 bases, with 7 bases left in between. This CDR3 region has 12 residues. A note on this clone: The antigen remains undetermined.

In replicate PCRs of sorted subsets, 150 to 200 ng DNA, approximately 30,000 T cell genomes, was used. Libraries were prepared by immunoSEQ multiplex PCR; TCRdb keeps only in-frame clonotypes and omits some of them. The sample carries over a million clones, roughly 98% recorded once. Splitting the CD4+ cells yielded a CD45RA+ naive subset and a CD45RA-negative memory subset. The specimen sequenced was naive CD4+ T cells sorted from blood. Subset meaning: CD45RA+ positively selected. J is TRBJ2-7 and V is TRBV6-4; D gene unclear. This receptor was obtained from a man aged 25-45 years in good health. CDR3 amino acids: CASSGVRYEQYF. The CDR3, as DNA: TGTGCCAGCAGTGGGGTACGCTACGAGCAGTACTTC.